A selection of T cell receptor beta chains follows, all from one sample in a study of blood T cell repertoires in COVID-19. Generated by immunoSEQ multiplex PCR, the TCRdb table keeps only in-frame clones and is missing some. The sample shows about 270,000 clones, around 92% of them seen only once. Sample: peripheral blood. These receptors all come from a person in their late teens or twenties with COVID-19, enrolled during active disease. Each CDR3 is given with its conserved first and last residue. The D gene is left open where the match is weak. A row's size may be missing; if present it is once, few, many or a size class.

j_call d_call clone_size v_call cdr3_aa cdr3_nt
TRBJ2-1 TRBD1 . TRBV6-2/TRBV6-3 CASSTRDRSYNEQFF TGTGCCAGCAGTACCCGGGACAGAAGCTACAATGAGCAGTTCTTC
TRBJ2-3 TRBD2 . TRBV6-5 CASRPGLAETDTQYF TGTGCCAGCAGGCCGGGACTAGCGGAAACAGATACGCAGTATTTT
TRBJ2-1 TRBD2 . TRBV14 CASSPGTSGRAREQFF TGTGCCAGCAGCCCGGGGACTAGCGGGAGGGCCAGGGAGCAGTTCTTC
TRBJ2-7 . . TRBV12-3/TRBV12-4 CASSSPGQTEQYF TGTGCCAGCAGTTCCCCCGGACAGACCGAGCAGTACTTC
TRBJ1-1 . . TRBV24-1 CATRAGTNMNTEAFF TGTGCCACCAGAGCCGGGACAAACATGAACACTGAAGCTTTCTTT
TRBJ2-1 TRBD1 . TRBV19 CASTPRGAGQGNNEQFF TGTGCCAGTACCCCCAGAGGCGCGGGACAGGGAAACAATGAGCAGTTCTTC
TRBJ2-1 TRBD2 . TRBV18 CASSLGTSGSLNEQFF TGTGCCAGCTCACTAGGGACTAGCGGGAGTTTAAATGAGCAGTTCTTC
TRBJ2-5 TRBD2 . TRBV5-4 CASSLRLAQETQYF TGTGCCAGCAGCCTCCGACTAGCCCAAGAGACCCAGTACTTC
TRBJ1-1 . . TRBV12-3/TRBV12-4 CASSPFTNTEAFF TGTGCCAGTAGCCCATTTACGAACACTGAAGCTTTCTTT
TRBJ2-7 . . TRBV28 CASSALQEYEQYF TGTGCCAGCAGTGCCTTACAGGAGTACGAGCAGTACTTC
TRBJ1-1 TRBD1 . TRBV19 CASSATGGSTEAFF TGTGCCAGTAGTGCGACAGGGGGAAGCACTGAAGCTTTCTTT
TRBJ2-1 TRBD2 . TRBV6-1 CASSETSGRGNEQFF TGTGCCAGCAGTGAGACGAGCGGGAGGGGAAATGAGCAGTTCTTC
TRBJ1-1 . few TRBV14 CASSQDGGVIAFF TGTGCCAGCAGCCAAGACGGCGGGGTGATAGCTTTCTTT
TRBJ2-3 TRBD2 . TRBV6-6 CASNLAGGPSDTQYF TGTGCCAGCAATCTAGCGGGAGGGCCGTCAGATACGCAGTATTTT
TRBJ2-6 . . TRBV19 CASTPNSGANVLTF TGTGCCAGTACCCCCAACTCTGGGGCCAACGTCCTGACTTTC
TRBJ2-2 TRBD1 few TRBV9 CASSVGSWTGNTGELFF TGTGCCAGCAGCGTAGGTAGCTGGACAGGGAACACCGGGGAGCTGTTTTTT
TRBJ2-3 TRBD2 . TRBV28 CASSFNPSGGRTDTQYF TGTGCCAGCAGTTTCAATCCTAGCGGGGGCCGCACAGATACGCAGTATTTT